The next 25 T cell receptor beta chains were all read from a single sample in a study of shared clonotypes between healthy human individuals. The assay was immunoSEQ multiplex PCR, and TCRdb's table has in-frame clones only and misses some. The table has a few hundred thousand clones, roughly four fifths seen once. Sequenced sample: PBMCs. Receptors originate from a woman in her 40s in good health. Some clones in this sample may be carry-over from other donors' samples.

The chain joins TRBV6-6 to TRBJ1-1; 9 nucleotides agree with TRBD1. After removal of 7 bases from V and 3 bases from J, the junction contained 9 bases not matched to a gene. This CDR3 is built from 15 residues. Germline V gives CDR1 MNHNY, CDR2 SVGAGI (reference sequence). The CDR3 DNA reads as TGTGCCAGCAACTCCCGGGGACAGGGCCACACTGAAGCTTTCTTT. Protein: CASNSRGQGHTEAFF.

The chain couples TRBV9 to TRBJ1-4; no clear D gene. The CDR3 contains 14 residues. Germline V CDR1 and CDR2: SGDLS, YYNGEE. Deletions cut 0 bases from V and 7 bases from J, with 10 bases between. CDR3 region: CASSVGVSGEKLFF. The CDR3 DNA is TGTGCCAGCAGCGTAGGGGTCTCTGGTGAAAAACTGTTTTTT.

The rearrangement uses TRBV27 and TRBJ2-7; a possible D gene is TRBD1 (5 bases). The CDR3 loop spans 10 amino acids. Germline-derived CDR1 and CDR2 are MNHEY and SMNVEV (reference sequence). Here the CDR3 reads CTHVQGEQYF. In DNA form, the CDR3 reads TGTACCCACGTGCAGGGTGAGCAGTACTTC.

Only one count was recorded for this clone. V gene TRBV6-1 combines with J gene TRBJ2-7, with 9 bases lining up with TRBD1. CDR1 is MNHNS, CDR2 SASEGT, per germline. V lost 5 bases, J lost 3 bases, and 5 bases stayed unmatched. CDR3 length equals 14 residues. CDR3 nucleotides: TGTGCCAGCAGTAGGGGACAGGGCCGCTACGAGCAGTACTTC. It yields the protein CASSRGQGRYEQYF.

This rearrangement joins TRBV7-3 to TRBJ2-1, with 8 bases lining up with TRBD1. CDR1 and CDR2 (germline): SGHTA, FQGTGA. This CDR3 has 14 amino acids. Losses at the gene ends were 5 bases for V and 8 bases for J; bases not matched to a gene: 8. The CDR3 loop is CASSDGQGRDEQFF. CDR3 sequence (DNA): TGTGCCAGCAGCGACGGACAGGGTAGGGATGAGCAGTTCTTC.

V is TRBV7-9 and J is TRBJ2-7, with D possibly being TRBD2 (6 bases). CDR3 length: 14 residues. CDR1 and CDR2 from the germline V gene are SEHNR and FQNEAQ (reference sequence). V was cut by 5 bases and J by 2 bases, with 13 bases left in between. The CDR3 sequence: CASSLGTGPYEQYF. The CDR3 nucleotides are TGTGCCAGCAGCCTAGGGACTGGCCCCTACGAGCAGTACTTC.

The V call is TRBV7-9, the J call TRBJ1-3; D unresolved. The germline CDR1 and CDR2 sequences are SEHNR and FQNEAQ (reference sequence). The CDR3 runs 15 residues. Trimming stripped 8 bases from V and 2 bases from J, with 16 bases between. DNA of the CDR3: TGTGCCAGCGCGTTGGAAGGGTGGCCTGGAAACACCATATATTTT. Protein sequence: CASALEGWPGNTIYF.

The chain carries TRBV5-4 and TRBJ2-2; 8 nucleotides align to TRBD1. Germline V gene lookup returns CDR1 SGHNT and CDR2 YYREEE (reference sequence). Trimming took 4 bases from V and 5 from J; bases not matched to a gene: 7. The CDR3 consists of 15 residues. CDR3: CASSPGQVPTGELFF. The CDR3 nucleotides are TGTGCCAGCAGCCCGGGACAGGTGCCGACCGGGGAGCTGTTTTTT.

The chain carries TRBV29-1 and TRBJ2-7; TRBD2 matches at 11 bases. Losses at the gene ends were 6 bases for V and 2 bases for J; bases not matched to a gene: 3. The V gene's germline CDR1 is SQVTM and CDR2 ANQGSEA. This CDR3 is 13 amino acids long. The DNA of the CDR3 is TGCAGCGTGCTTAGCGGGAGGGCCTACGAGCAGTACTTC. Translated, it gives CSVLSGRAYEQYF.

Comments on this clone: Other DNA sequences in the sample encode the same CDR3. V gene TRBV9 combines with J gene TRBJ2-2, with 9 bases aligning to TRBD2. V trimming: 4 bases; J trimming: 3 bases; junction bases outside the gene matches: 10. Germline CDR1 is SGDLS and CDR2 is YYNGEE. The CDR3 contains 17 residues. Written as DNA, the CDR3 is TGTGCCAGCAGCCCAAACCTAGCGGGAATCGACACCGGGGAGCTGTTTTTT. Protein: CASSPNLAGIDTGELFF.

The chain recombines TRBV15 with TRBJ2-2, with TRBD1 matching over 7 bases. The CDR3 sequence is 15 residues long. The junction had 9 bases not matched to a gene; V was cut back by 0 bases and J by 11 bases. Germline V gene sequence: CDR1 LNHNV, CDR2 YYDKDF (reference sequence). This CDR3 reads CATSRDQNRGRELFF. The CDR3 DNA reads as TGTGCCACCAGCAGAGATCAGAACAGGGGCCGTGAGCTGTTTTTT. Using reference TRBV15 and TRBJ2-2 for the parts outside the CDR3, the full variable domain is DAMVIQNPRYQVTQFGKPVTLSCSQTLNHNVMYWYQQKSSQAPKLLFHYYDKDFNNEADTPDNFQSRRPNTSFCFLDIRSPGLGDTAMYLCATSRDQNRGRELFFGEGSRLTVL.

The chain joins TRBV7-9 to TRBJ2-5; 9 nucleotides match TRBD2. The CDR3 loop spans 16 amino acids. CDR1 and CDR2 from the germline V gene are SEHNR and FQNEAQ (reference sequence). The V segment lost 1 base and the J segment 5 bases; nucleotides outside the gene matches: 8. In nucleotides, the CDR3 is TGTGCCAGCAGCTTAGATCGGTTCGCGGGGGGGGAGACCCAGTACTTC. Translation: CASSLDRFAGGETQYF.

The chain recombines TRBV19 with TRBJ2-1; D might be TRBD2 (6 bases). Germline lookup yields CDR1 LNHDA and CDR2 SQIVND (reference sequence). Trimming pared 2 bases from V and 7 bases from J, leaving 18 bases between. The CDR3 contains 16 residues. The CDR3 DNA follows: TGTGCCAGTAGTATAATTGGAGCGGGCGCAACGAATGAGCAGTTCTTC. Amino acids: CASSIIGAGATNEQFF.

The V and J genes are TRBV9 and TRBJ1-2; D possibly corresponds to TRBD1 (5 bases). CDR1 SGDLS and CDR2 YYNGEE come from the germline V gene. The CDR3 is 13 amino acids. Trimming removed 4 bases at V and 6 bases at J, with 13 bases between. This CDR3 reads CASSLPGGDGYTF. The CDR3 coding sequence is TGTGCCAGCAGCCTCCCGGGGGGAGATGGCTACACCTTC.

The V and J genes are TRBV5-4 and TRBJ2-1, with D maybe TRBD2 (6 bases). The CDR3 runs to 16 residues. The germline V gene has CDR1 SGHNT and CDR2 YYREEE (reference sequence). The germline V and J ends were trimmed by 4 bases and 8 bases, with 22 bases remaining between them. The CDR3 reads CASSLDSGASIHEQFF. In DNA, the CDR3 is TGTGCCAGCAGCCTCGATTCGGGAGCATCTATCCATGAGCAGTTCTTC.

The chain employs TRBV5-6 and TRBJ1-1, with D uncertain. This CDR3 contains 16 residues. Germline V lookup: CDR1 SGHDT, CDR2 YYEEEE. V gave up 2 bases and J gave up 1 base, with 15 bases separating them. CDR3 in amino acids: CASSFGVVKPNTEAFF. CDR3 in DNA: TGTGCCAGCAGCTTCGGGGTAGTAAAACCGAACACTGAAGCTTTCTTT.

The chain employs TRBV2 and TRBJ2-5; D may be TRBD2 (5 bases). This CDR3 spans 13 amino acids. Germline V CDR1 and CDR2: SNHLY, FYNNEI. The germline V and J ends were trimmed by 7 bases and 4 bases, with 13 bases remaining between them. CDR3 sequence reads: CASTPYGLETQYF. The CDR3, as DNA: TGTGCCAGCACCCCGTATGGACTAGAGACCCAGTACTTC.

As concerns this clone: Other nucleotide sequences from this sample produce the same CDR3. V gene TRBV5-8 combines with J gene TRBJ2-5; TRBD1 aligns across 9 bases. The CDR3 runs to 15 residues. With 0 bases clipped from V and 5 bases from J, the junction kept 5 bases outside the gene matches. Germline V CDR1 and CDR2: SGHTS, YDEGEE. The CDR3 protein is CASSLGGQGLETQYF. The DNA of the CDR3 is TGTGCCAGCAGCTTGGGGGGACAGGGTTTGGAGACCCAGTACTTC.

The CDR3 is CASSRRTSGIYNEQFF. Written as DNA, the CDR3 is TGTGCCAGCAGCAGGCGGACTAGCGGGATCTACAATGAGCAGTTCTTC. The chain is built from TRBV7-2 and TRBJ2-1; TRBD2 matches 12 bases. CDR1 SGHTA and CDR2 FQGNSA come from the germline V gene. This CDR3 is built from 16 residues. The junction had 5 bases not matched to a gene; V was cut back by 5 bases and J by 3 bases. The full variable domain, with the rest looked up from reference TRBV7-2 and TRBJ2-1, is GAGVSQSPSNKVTEKGKDVELRCDPISGHTALYWYRQSLGQGLEFLIYFQGNSAPDKSGLPSDRFSAERTGGSVSTLTIQRTQQEDSAVYLCASSRRTSGIYNEQFFGPGTRLTVL.

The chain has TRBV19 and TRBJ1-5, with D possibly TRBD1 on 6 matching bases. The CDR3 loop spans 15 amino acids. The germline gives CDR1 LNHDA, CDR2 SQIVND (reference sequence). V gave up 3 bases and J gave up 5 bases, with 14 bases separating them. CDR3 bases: TGTGCCAGTAGTATTGGGACAAGTAGGGATCAGCCCCAGCATTTT. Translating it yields CASSIGTSRDQPQHF.

The CDR3 DNA reads as TGTGCCAGCAGCCCCAGAGTACTAGCGGGAGGTGCCTACGAGCAGTACTTC. It is translated as CASSPRVLAGGAYEQYF. The chain carries TRBV7-8 and TRBJ2-7; 12 positions agree with TRBD2. CDR1 is SGHVS, CDR2 FQNEAQ, per germline. The J segment lost 2 bases and the V segment lost 5 bases, leaving 10 bases of the junction unmatched. The CDR3 has 17 amino acids. The full variable domain, rest sourced from reference TRBV7-8 and TRBJ2-7, is GAGVSQSPRYKVAKRGQDVALRCDPISGHVSLFWYQQALGQGPEFLTYFQNEAQLDKSGLPSDRFFAERPEGSVSTLKIQRTQQEDSAVYLCASSPRVLAGGAYEQYFGPGTRLTVT.

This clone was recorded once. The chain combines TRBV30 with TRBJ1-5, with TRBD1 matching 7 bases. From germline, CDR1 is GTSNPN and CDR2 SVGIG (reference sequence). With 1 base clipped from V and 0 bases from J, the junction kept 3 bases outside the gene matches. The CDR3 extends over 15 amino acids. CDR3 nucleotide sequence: TGTGCCTGGAGTGAGGGACAGTATAGCAATCAGCCCCAGCATTTT. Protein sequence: CAWSEGQYSNQPQHF.

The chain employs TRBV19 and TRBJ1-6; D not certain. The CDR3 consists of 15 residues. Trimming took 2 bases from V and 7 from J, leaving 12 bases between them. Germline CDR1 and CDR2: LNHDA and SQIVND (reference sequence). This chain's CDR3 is CASSISWGVNSPLHF. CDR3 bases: TGTGCCAGTAGTATAAGCTGGGGTGTGAATTCACCCCTCCACTTT. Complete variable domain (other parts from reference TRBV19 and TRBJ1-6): DGGITQSPKYLFRKEGQNVTLSCEQNLNHDAMYWYRQDPGQGLRLIYYSQIVNDFQKGDIAEGYSVSREKKESFPLTVTSAQKNPTAFYLCASSISWGVNSPLHFGNGTRLTVT.

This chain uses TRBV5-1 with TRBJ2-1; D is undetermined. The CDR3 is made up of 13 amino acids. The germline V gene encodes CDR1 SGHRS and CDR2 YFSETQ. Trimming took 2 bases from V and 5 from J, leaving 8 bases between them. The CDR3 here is CASSFSGNNEQFF. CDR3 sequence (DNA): TGCGCCAGCAGCTTCTCCGGAAACAATGAGCAGTTCTTC.

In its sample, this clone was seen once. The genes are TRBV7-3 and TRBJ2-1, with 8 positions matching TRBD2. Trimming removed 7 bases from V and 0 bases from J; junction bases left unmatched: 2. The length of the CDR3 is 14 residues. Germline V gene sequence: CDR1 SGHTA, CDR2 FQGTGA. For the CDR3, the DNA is TGTGCCAGCAATGCGGGAGGCTCCTACAATGAGCAGTTCTTC. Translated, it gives CASNAGGSYNEQFF.